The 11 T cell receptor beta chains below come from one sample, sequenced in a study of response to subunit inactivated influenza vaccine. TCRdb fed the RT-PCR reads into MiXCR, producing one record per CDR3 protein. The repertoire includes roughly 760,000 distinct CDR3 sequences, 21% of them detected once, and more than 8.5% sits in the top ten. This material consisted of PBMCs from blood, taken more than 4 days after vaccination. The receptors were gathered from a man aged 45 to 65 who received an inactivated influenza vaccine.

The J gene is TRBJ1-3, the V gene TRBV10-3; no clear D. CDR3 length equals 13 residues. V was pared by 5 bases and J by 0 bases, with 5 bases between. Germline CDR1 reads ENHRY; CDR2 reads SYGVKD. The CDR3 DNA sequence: TGTGCCATCAGTCCCCTCTCTGGAAACACCATATATTTT. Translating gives CAISPLSGNTIYF.

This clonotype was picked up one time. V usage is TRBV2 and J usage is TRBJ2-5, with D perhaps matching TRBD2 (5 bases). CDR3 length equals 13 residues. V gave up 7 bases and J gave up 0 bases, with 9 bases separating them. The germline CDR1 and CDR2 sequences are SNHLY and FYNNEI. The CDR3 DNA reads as TGTGCCAGCACGCAGGACTACCAAGAGACCCAGTACTTC. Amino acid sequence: CASTQDYQETQYF.

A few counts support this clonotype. CDR3 amino acids: CASEDFGNEQFF. CDR3 DNA: TGTGCCTCGGAGGATTTCGGGAATGAGCAGTTCTTC. The chain uses TRBV25-1 and TRBJ2-1, with D perhaps TRBD2 (5 bases). Trimming cost V 11 bases and J 7 bases, with 15 bases left between them. The CDR3 extends over 12 amino acids. Germline V gene lookup returns CDR1 MGHDK and CDR2 SYGVNS.

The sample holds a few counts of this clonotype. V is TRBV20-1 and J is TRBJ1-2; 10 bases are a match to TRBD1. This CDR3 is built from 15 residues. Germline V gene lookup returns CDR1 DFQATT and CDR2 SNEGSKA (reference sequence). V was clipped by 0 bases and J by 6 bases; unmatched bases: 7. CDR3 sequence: CSARDLSGTGDGYTF. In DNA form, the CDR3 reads TGCAGTGCTAGAGATCTTTCCGGGACAGGGGATGGCTACACCTTC.

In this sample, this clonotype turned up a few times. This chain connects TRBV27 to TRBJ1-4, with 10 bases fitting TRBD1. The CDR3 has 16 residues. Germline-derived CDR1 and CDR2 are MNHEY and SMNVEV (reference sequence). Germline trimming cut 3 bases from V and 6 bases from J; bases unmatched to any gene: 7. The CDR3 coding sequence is TGTGCCAGCAGTTTCAGACGGACAGGGGGTTATGAAAAACTGTTTTTT. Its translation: CASSFRRTGGYEKLFF.

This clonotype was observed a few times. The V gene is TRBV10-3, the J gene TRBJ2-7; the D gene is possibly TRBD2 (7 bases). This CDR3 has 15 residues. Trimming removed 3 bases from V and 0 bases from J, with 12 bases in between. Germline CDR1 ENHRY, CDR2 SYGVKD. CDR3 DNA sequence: TGTGCCATCAGTGATTACAGGGAGGGCTCCTACGAGCAGTACTTC. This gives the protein CAISDYREGSYEQYF.

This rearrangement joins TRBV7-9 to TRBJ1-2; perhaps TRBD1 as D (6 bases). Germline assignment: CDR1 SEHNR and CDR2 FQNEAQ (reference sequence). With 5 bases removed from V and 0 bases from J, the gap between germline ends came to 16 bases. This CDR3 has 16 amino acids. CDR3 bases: TGTGCCAGCAGCAACCTACGGACAGAAGCTAACTATGGCTACACCTTC. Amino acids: CASSNLRTEANYGYTF.

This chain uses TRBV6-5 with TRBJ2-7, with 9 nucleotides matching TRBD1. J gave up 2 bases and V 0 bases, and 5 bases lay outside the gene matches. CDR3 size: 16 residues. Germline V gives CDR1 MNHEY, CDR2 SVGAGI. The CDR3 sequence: CASSYSFWDRAYEQYF. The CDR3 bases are TGTGCCAGCAGTTACTCGTTCTGGGACAGGGCCTACGAGCAGTACTTC.

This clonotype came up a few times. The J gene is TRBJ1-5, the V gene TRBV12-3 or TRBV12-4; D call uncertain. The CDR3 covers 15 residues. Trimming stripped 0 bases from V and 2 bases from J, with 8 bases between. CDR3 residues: CASSLAGQRNQPQHF. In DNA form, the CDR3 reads TGTGCCAGCAGTTTAGCAGGGCAGCGCAATCAGCCCCAGCATTTT.

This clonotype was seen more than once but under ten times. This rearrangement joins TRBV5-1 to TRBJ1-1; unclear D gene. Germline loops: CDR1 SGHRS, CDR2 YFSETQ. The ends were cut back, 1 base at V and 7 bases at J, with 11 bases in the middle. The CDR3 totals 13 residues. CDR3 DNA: TGCGCCAGCAGCTTGCATACCGGGATTGAAGCTTTCTTT. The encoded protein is CASSLHTGIEAFF.

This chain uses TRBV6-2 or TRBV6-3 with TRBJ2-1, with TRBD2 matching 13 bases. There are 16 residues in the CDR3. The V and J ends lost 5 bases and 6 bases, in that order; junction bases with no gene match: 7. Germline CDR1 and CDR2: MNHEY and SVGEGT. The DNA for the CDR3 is TGTGCCAGCAGTCATAGGACTAGCGGGAGTATCAATGAGCAGTTCTTC. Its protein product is CASSHRTSGSINEQFF.